The clone carrying this TCR beta chain was recorded a few times. No antigen is known for it. These data belong to a study of cytomegalovirus exposure and HLA in healthy donors. Primers included in the PCR were 60 Vbeta and 13 Jbeta primers. The table came from immunoSEQ multiplex PCR; TCRdb's copy has only in-frame clones and leaves some out. The data hold 100,000 to 150,000 clones, with around 80% observed a single time. V lost 5 bases to trimming and J lost 0 bases; unmatched junction nucleotides: 9. The CDR3 contains 18 residues. The V gene's germline CDR1 is SGHTA and CDR2 FQGNSA. General study findings and limits: Sequencing likely produced, as an artifact, a cluster of highly shared sequence variants.

Sequences were obtained from PBMCs. This rearrangement joins TRBV7-2 to TRBJ2-4; 11 nucleotides line up with TRBD2. This clonotype was obtained from a man aged 25 to 40 in good health and CMV-seronegative. The CDR3, as DNA: TGTGCCAGCAGCATCACTAGCGGGGGCCGAATAGCCAAAAACATTCAGTACTTC. It specifies CASSITSGGRIAKNIQYF.